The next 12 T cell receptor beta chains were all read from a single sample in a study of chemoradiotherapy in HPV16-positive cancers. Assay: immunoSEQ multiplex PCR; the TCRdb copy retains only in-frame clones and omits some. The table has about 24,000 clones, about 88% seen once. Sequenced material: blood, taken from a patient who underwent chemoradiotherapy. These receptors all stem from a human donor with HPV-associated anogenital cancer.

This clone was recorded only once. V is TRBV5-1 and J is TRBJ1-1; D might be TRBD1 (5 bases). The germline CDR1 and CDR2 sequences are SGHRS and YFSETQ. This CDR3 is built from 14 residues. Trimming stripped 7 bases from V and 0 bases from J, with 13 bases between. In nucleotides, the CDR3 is TGCGCCAGCTGCCCGGGGGTGGTGAACACTGAAGCTTTCTTT. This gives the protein CASCPGVVNTEAFF.

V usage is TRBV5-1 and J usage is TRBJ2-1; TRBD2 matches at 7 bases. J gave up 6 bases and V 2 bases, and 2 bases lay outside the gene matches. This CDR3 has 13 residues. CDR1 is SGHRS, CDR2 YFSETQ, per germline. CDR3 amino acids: CASSFGGGNEQFF. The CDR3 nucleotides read TGCGCCAGCAGCTTCGGCGGGGGCAATGAGCAGTTCTTC.

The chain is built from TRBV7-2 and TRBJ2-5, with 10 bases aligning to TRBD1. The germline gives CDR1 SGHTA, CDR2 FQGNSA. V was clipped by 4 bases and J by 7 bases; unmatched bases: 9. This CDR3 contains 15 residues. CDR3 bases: TGTGCCAGCAGCTCGTCGGGACAGGGGTCGGGGACCCAGTACTTC. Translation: CASSSSGQGSGTQYF.

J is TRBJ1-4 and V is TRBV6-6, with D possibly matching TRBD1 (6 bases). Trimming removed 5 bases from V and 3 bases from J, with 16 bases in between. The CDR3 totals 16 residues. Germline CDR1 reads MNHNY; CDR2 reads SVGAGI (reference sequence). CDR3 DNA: TGTGCCAGCAGTACTCGACAGGTGAGCCCTAATGAAAAACTGTTTTTT. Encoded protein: CASSTRQVSPNEKLFF.

The CDR3 bases are TGTGCCAGCAGTTACTCCCCTCGGGACAACACACTGTTTTTT. Protein sequence: CASSYSPRDNTLFF. This chain links TRBV6-5 with TRBJ1-4; possibly TRBD1 for D (6 bases). CDR1 is MNHEY, CDR2 SVGAGI, per germline. Trimming took 0 bases from V and 13 from J, leaving 15 bases between them. The CDR3 has 14 amino acids.

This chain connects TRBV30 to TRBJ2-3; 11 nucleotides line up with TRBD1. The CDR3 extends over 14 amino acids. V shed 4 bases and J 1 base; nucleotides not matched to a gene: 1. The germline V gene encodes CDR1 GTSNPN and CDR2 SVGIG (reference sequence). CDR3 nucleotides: TGTGCCTGGACGGGACAGGGGGGCACAGATACGCAGTATTTT. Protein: CAWTGQGGTDTQYF.

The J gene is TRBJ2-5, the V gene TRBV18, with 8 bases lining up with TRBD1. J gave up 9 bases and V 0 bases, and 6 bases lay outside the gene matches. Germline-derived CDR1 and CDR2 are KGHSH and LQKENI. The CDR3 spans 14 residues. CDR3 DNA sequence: TGTGCCAGCTCACCACCTTCAACACAGGGGGCCCAGTACTTC. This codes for CASSPPSTQGAQYF.

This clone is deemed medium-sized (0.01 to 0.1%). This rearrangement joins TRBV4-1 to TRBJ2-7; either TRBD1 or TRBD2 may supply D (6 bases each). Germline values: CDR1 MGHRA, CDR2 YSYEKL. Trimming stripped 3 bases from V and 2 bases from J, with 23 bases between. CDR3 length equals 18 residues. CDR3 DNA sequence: TGCGCCAGCAGCCAGGGGGTAATCTCGGGGGCCATCCCCTACGAGCAGTACTTC. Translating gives CASSQGVISGAIPYEQYF.

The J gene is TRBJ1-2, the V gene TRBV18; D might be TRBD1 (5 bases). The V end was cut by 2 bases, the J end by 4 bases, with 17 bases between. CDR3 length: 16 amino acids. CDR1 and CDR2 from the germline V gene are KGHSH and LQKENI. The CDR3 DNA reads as TGTGCCAGCTCACCATACTCAGGTCGGGGGAGCTATGGCTACACCTTC. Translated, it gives CASSPYSGRGSYGYTF.

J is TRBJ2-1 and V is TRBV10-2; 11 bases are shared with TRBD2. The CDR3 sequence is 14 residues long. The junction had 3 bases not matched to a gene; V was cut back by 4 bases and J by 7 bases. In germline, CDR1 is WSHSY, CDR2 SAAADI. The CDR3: CASSGSGGANEQFF. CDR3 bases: TGCGCCAGCAGTGGTAGCGGGGGGGCGAATGAGCAGTTCTTC.

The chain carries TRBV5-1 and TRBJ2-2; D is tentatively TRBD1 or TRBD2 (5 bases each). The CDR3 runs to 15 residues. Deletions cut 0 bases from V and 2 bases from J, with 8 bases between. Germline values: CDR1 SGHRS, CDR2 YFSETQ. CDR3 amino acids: CASSLDGANTGELFF. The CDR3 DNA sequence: TGCGCCAGCAGCTTGGACGGGGCAAACACCGGGGAGCTGTTTTTT.

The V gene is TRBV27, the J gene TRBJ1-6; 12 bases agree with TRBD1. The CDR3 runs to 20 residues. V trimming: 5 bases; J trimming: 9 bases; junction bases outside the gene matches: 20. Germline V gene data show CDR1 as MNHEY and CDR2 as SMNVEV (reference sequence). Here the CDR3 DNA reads TGTGCCAGCAGTCCACTCCCGGGACAGGGGGCAAACTTTTTGGGTTCACCCCTCCACTTT. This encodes CASSPLPGQGANFLGSPLHF.